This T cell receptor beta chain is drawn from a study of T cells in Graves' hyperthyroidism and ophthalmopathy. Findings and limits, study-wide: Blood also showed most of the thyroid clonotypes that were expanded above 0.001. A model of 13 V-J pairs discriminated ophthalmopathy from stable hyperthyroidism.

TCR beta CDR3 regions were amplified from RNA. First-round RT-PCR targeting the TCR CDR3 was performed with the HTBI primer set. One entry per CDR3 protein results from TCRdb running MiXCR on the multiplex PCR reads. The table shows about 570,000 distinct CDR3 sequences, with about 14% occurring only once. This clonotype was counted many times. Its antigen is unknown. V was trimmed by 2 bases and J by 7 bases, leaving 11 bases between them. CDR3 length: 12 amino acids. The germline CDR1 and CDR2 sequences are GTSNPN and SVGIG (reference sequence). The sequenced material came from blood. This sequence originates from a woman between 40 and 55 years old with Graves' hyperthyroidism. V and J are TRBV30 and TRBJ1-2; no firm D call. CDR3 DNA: TGTGCCTGGAGTTTAAGGGATCCTGGCTACACCTTC. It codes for CAWSLRDPGYTF.